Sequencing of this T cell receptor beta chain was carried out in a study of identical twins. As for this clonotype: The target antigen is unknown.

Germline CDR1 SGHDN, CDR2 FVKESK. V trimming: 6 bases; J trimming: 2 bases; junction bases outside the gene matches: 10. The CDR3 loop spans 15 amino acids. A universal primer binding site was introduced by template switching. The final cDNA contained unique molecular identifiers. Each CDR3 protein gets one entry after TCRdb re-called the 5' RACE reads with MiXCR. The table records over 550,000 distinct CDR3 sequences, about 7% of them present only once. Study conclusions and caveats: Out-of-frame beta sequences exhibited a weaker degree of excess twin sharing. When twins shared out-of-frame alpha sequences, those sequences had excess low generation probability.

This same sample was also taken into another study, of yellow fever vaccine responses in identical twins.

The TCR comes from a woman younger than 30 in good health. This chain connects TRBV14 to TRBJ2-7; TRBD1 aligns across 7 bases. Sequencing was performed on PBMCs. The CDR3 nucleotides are TGTGCCAGCAGTCGGACGGGACAGAAGACCTACGAGCAGTACTTC. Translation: CASSRTGQKTYEQYF.